This section outlines one T cell receptor beta chain sequence together with its context. CDR3 length: 12 residues. Germline assignment: CDR1 LGHNA and CDR2 YNFKEQ. This entry comes from a study of T cells expressing NK-cell markers. Study in general: Sorted CD3+CD56-NKG2C+, CD3+CD56+NKG2C+ and CD3+CD56+NKG2C- T cells supplied the TCR beta repertoires.

Each CDR3 protein gets one entry in TCRdb, which reprocessed the 5' RACE reads and gives no DNA. The listing records 550,000 to 600,000 distinct CDR3 sequences. Sequencing was done on a sample of blood T cells: a sorted CD56 or NKG2C T cell subset, CD4+ or CD8+ T cells, or bulk PBMC T cells (not recorded which). The chain carries TRBV4-2 and TRBJ1-4. The TCR originated in a man aged 18 to 30 in good health. The CDR3 sequence is CASSAHGEKLFF.